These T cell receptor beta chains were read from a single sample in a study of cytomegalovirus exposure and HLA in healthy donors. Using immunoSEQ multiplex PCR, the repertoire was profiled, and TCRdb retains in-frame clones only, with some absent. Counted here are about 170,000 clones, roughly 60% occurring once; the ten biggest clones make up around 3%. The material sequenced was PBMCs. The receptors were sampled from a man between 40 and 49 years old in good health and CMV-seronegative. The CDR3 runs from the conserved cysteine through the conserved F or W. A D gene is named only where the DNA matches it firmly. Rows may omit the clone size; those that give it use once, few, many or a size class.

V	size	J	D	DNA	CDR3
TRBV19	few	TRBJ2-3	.	TGTGCCAGTAGTATTGGCAGGGCGGCAGATACGCAGTATTTT	CASSIGRAADTQYF
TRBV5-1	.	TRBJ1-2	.	TGCGCCAGCAGTAATCGGGACTATCAGGGCTACACCTTC	CASSNRDYQGYTF
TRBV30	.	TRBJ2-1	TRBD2	TGTGCCTGGAGTGGGGGAGGGGTCTCCTACAATGAGCAGTTCTTC	CAWSGGGVSYNEQFF
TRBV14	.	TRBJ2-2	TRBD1	TGTGCCAGCAGCCACAGGGGGACCGGGGAGCTGTTTTTT	CASSHRGTGELFF
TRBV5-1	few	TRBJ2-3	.	TGCGCCAGCAGCTTGGGACTAGGAATCTCGAATACGCAGTATTTT	CASSLGLGISNTQYF
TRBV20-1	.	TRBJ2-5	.	TGCAGTGAATTGCGAGGGGAGACCCAGTACTTC	CSELRGETQYF
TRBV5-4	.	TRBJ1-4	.	TGTGCCAGCAGCTTGAGGGGTGGGGATGAAAAACTGTTTTTT	CASSLRGGDEKLFF
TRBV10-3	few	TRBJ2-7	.	TGTGCCATCAGCGCGGGGGCAGGCTACGAGCAGTACTTC	CAISAGAGYEQYF
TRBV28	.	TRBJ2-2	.	TGTGCCAGCAGTTTACGACTAGACCGGACCGGGGAGCTGTTTTTT	CASSLRLDRTGELFF
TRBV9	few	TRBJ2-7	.	TGTGCCAGCAGCGTAGGTCCAGATGAAGACTACGAGCAGTACTTC	CASSVGPDEDYEQYF
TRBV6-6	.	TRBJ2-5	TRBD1	TGTGCCAGCAGTTACCTTCAGGGGGAATTGAGAGAGCAGTACTTC	CASSYLQGELREQYF
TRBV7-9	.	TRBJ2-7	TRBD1	TGTGCCAGCAGCTTCGACAGGGGTTGGCAGTACTTC	CASSFDRGWQYF
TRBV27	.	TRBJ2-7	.	TGTGCCAGCAGTAGGTCGGGGAACTACGAGCAGTACTTC	CASSRSGNYEQYF
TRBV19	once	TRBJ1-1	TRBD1	TGTGCCAGTAGTATTTTTCCCGGACAGGGGTATGAAGCTTTCTTT	CASSIFPGQGYEAFF
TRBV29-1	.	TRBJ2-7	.	TGCAGCGTTGAAGATCCGGGGACAAGCTACGAGCAGTACTTC	CSVEDPGTSYEQYF
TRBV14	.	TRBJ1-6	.	TGTGCCAGCAGCCAAGTCCGACATAATAATTCACCCCTCCACTTT	CASSQVRHNNSPLHF
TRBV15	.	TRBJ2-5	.	TGTGCCACCAGCAGAGATCTGGGCACCCAAGAGACCCAGTACTTC	CATSRDLGTQETQYF
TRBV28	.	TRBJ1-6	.	TGTGCCAGCAGTTTGCGGGGGAAGGGTAATTCACCCCTCCACTTT	CASSLRGKGNSPLHF
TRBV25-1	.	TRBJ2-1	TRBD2	TGTGCCAGCACGGGGGGGACTAACTACAATGAGCAGTTCTTC	CASTGGTNYNEQFF
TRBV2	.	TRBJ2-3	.	TGTGCCAGTGTCGCACAGATTCGACCAGATACGCAGTATTTT	CASVAQIRPDTQYF
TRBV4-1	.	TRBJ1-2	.	TGCGCCAGCTGGGCCGGAGGCTATGGCTACACCTTC	CASWAGGYGYTF
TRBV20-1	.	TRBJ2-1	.	TGCAGTGCTAGCGGGTACAATGAGCAGTTCTTC	CSASGYNEQFF
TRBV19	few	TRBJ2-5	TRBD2	TGTGCCAGTAGTTGGACTAGCGAAACCCAAGAGACCCAGTACTTC	CASSWTSETQETQYF
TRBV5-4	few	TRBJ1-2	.	TGTGCCAGCAGCTTTCGGGGGGCAGAATATGGCTACACCTTC	CASSFRGAEYGYTF
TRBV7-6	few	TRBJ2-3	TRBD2	TGTGCCAGCAGCCCAGGACTAGCGGGACACACAGATACGCAGTATTTT	CASSPGLAGHTDTQYF
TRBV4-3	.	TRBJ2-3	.	TGCGCCAGCAGCCAAGATCGTCTAGTATCCGATACGCAGTATTTT	CASSQDRLVSDTQYF
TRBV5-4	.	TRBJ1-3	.	TGCGCCAGCAGACCCCGGGGGGGAAACACCATATATTTT	CASRPRGGNTIYF
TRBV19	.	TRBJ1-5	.	TGTGCCAGTAGGCGGACCGAGGGAGATCAGCCCCAGCATTTT	CASRRTEGDQPQHF
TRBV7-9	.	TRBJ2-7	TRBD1	TGTTCCAGCAGCTCCGACAGGGGGCGCGGGTCCTACGAGCAGTACTTC	CSSSSDRGRGSYEQYF
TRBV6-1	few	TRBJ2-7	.	TGTGCCAGCAGGCGCTCAGGGCTGGGCGAGCAGTACTTC	CASRRSGLGEQYF
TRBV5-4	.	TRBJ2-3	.	TGTGCCAGCAGCGGGGGCCCCTGGGCGGGGGAAGGAGATACGCAGTATTTT	CASSGGPWAGEGDTQYF
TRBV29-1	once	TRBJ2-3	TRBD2	TGCAGCGTGGACCCACTAGCGGGAGTGGGCACAGATACGCAGTATTTT	CSVDPLAGVGTDTQYF
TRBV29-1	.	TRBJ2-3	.	TGCAGCGTTGTGTTTAGCGCAGGCACAGATACGCAGTATTTT	CSVVFSAGTDTQYF
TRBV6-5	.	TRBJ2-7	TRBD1	TGTGCCAGCACCGAGGACAGGGGAGCGTCCTACGAGCAGTACTTC	CASTEDRGASYEQYF
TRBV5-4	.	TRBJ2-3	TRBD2	TGTGCCAGCAAGGTGACTAGCGAGGGCGCAGATACGCAGTATTTT	CASKVTSEGADTQYF
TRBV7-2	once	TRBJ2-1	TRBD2	TGTGCCAGCAGCTTAGAGGGTTTAGCGGGAGCTAGGGGTGAGCAGTTCTTC	CASSLEGLAGARGEQFF
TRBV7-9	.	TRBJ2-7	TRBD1	TGTGCCAGCAGCCAACAGGGGCAAGGCGAGCAGTACTTC	CASSQQGQGEQYF
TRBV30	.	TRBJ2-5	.	TGTGCCTGCCGTGGGAGGGGGGGTTCCGGGACCCAGTACTTC	CACRGRGGSGTQYF
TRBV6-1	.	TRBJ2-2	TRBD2	TGTGCCAGCAGTGCTCTAGCGGGGGGGCCTAGCGGGGAGCTGTTTTTT	CASSALAGGPSGELFF
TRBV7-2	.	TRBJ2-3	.	TGTGCCAGCAGCAAAACCCTGTCGAGCGGAGTGGACGATACGCAGTATTTT	CASSKTLSSGVDDTQYF
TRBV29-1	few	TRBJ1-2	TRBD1	TGCAGCGTTGCCTTTTCGCCCTCGGCCTGGACAGGGGGCACCTATGGCTACACCTTC	CSVAFSPSAWTGGTYGYTF
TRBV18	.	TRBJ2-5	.	TGTGCCAGCTCACCCCTGGAGAGACCCCGAGGAGAGACCCAGTACTTC	CASSPLERPRGETQYF
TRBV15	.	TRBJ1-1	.	TGTGCCACCAGCAGAGATCGTGGGGGGGCGAGGACGGCTTTCTTT	CATSRDRGGARTAFF
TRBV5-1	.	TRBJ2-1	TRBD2	TGCGCCAGCAGCCCCGGGACTAGGGCACATGAGCAGTTCTTC	CASSPGTRAHEQFF
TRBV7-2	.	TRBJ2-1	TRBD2	TGTGCCAGCAGCTTACCTAGCGGGAGTGAGCAGTTCTTC	CASSLPSGSEQFF
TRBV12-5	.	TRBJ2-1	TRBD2	TGTGCTAGTGGTTTTTTTCGTAGTGGACTAGCGGTCTACAATGAGCAGTTCTTC	CASGFFRSGLAVYNEQFF
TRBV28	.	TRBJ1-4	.	TGTGCCACCCATGCAACTAATGAAAAACTGTTTTTT	CATHATNEKLFF
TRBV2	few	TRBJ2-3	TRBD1	TGTGCCAGCAGTGAAGGAATGACAGGGGTCGCAGATACGCAGTATTTT	CASSEGMTGVADTQYF
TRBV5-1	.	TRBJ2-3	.	TGCGCCAGCAGCTTGGAAGCGTCCGGCACAGATACGCAGTATTTT	CASSLEASGTDTQYF
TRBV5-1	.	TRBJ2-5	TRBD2	TGCGCCAGCAGCTTGGAGGGAGCCGGGACTAGCGGTGAGACCCAGTACTTC	CASSLEGAGTSGETQYF
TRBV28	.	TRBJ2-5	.	TGTGCCAGCAGTTTAGCCCGCCTACAAGAGACCCAGTACTTC	CASSLARLQETQYF
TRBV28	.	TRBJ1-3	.	TGTGCCAGCAGTTTACCATCTACAGCCGGAAACACCATATATTTT	CASSLPSTAGNTIYF
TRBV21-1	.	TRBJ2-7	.	TGTGCCAGCGGTGACCACAGCTCCTACGAGCAGTACTTC	CASGDHSSYEQYF
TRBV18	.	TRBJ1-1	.	TGTGCCAGCTCACTAAGTTGGGGCCCCGACACTGAAGCTTTCTTT	CASSLSWGPDTEAFF
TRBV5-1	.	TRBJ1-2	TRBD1	TGCGCCAGCAGCCCGGGACAGCCCCTTTCCGGAGATGGCTACACCTTC	CASSPGQPLSGDGYTF
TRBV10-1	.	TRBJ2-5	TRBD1	TGCGCCAGCAGTGAGTCTTGGGACAGGGACCAAGAGACCCAGTACTTC	CASSESWDRDQETQYF
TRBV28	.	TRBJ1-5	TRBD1	TGTGCCAGCAGTTCCGGGACAGGGGGCCATAGCAATCAGCCCCAGCATTTT	CASSSGTGGHSNQPQHF